This T cell receptor beta chain was retrieved from a study of T cells in Graves' hyperthyroidism and ophthalmopathy. It was RNA transcripts that yielded the amplified TCR beta CDR3 regions. The HTBI primer set drove a first-round RT-PCR of the TCR CDR3. Using its own MiXCR run on the multiplex PCR reads, TCRdb lists one record per CDR3 protein. The sample includes a few hundred thousand distinct CDR3 sequences, around 20% of them seen just once. Study outcomes and limitations: Peripheral blood also featured most of the thyroid clonotypes expanded above 0.001.

As concerns this clonotype: What it binds is unknown.

For the diagnoses, clinical symptoms, serum thyroxine and TRAb, thyroid ultrasound and orbital computed tomography were used. PBMCs were derived from around 10 ml fresh peripheral blood. CDR1 and CDR2 from the germline V gene are LGHDT and YNNKEL (reference sequence). The length of the CDR3 is 14 residues. V was trimmed by 3 bases and J by 5 bases, leaving 13 bases between them. Sequences were obtained from blood. The V call is TRBV3-1, the J call TRBJ1-2, with a tentative D call TRBD1 (5 bases). This clonotype originated in a man aged 18 to 30 with Graves' hyperthyroidism. This chain's CDR3 is CASSQDPGVYGYTF. The DNA for the CDR3 is TGTGCCAGCAGCCAGGATCCGGGGGTGTATGGCTACACCTTC.